Listed below are T cell receptor beta chains from one sample, sequenced in a study of cytomegalovirus exposure and HLA in healthy donors. Libraries were prepared by immunoSEQ multiplex PCR; TCRdb keeps only in-frame clonotypes and omits some of them. The table lists 100,000 to 150,000 clones, under 90% of them singletons. Input material: PBMCs. These receptors all come from a woman between 40 and 55 years old in good health and CMV-seronegative. Each CDR3 is given with its conserved first and last residue. D genes are given only for firm matches. Size tells how often a clone was seen (once, few, many) or the class of an expanded clone, and some rows leave it out.

size	D	V	J	CDR3	DNA
few	.	TRBV5-8	TRBJ2-3	CASSLEQGTDTQYF	TGTGCCAGCAGCTTGGAGCAGGGCACAGATACGCAGTATTTT
.	TRBD1	TRBV6-1	TRBJ1-1	CASSTGGWEAFF	TGTGCCAGCAGTACAGGGGGCTGGGAAGCTTTCTTT
.	.	TRBV19	TRBJ1-2	CASGTNYGYTF	TGTGCCAGTGGGACAAACTATGGCTACACCTTC
.	TRBD1	TRBV4-3	TRBJ1-2	CASSPSGQGVFYGYTF	TGCGCCAGCAGCCCTTCCGGACAGGGGGTGTTCTATGGCTACACCTTC
.	TRBD1	TRBV19	TRBJ1-2	CASSPDRGHGYTF	TGTGCCAGTAGCCCAGACAGGGGACATGGCTACACCTTC
.	TRBD2	TRBV27	TRBJ2-3	CASSLGPLAGVADTQYF	TGTGCCAGCAGTTTAGGGCCACTAGCGGGAGTTGCAGATACGCAGTATTTT
.	.	TRBV4-1	TRBJ2-2	CASSQEGLNTGELFF	TGCGCCAGCAGCCAAGAGGGACTGAACACCGGGGAGCTGTTTTTT
.	.	TRBV14	TRBJ1-1	CASSPGSRAREEAFF	TGTGCCAGCAGCCCAGGAAGTCGAGCCAGGGAAGAAGCTTTCTTT
.	.	TRBV28	TRBJ2-3	CASSFGKTDTQYF	TGTGCCAGCAGTTTTGGCAAAACAGATACGCAGTATTTT
.	TRBD1	TRBV13	TRBJ2-3	CASSSVTGTDTQYF	TGTGCCAGCAGCTCCGTGACAGGGACCGATACGCAGTATTTT
.	TRBD2	TRBV6-1	TRBJ2-7	CASSEGAGSLSSYEQYF	TGTGCCAGCAGTGAAGGAGCGGGGAGCCTAAGCTCCTACGAGCAGTACTTC
.	.	TRBV2	TRBJ2-3	CASSGGEDTPTQYF	TGTGCCAGCAGTGGAGGGGAGGACACCCCAACGCAGTATTTT
.	TRBD1	TRBV18	TRBJ1-1	CASSERTGGNTEAFF	TGTGCCAGCTCAGAGAGGACAGGAGGGAACACTGAAGCTTTCTTT
.	.	TRBV2	TRBJ1-6	CASSAPSSYNSPLHF	TGTGCCAGCAGTGCACCGAGCTCCTATAATTCACCCCTCCACTTT
.	TRBD2	TRBV18	TRBJ2-3	CASSQVPAGADTQYF	TGTGCCAGCTCACAGGTCCCAGCGGGAGCAGATACGCAGTATTTT
.	TRBD2	TRBV7-8	TRBJ2-5	CASSLAILAGGMYQETQYF	TGTGCCAGCAGCTTAGCGATCCTAGCGGGAGGGATGTACCAAGAGACCCAGTACTTC
.	.	TRBV15	TRBJ1-5	CATSLRQNQPQHF	TGTGCCACCAGCCTCAGACAGAATCAGCCCCAGCATTTT
.	TRBD1	TRBV27	TRBJ1-1	CASSFVGQGAWTEAFF	TGTGCCAGCAGTTTCGTGGGACAGGGGGCCTGGACTGAAGCTTTCTTT
.	.	TRBV27	TRBJ1-5	CASTPNGGTQPQHF	TGTGCCAGCACCCCTAACGGGGGTACTCAGCCCCAGCATTTT
.	.	TRBV4-3	TRBJ1-2	CASSPHQGNYGYTF	TGCGCCAGCAGCCCGCATCAGGGGAACTATGGCTACACCTTC
.	TRBD1	TRBV6-1	TRBJ2-2	CASSEGTGGSGELFF	TGTGCCAGCAGTGAAGGCACAGGGGGTTCCGGGGAGCTGTTTTTT
.	TRBD1	TRBV27	TRBJ1-1	CASSTRGKGTEAFF	TGTGCCAGCAGTACCAGGGGGAAGGGCACTGAAGCTTTCTTT
.	TRBD2	TRBV5-5	TRBJ2-3	CASSLGVASGSTDTQYF	TGTGCCAGCAGCTTGGGGGTCGCTAGCGGGAGCACAGATACGCAGTATTTT
.	.	TRBV5-6	TRBJ1-3	CASSLWLSGGSGNTIYF	TGTGCCAGCAGCTTGTGGCTCTCCGGAGGCTCTGGAAACACCATATATTTT